This TCR beta chain stems from a study of blood T cell repertoires in COVID-19. Study context: T cells, B-cell-depleted T cells, or PBMCs provided the cDNA or gDNA that served as material.

Some clones are missing from TCRdb's copy, which holds only in-frame ones; the method was immunoSEQ multiplex PCR. This table has fewer than 200,000 clones, roughly nine tenths appearing once. The origin of this receptor is a human donor with acute COVID-19. The donor label of this sample is uncertain. Sequenced input: PBMCs or T cells enriched from blood (not recorded which).

The chain's CDR3 is CATSRRHRKYEQYF. In DNA, the CDR3 is TGTGCCACCAGCAGACGGCACAGAAAATACGAGCAGTACTTC. The V call is TRBV15, the J call TRBJ2-7; D call uncertain. Trimming left V 2 bases short and J 4 bases short, with 12 bases between. From germline, CDR1 is LNHNV and CDR2 YYDKDF (reference sequence). The CDR3 extends over 14 amino acids.